The sequence of this T cell receptor (beta chain) was determined in a study of regulatory T cells. Points from the study as a whole: Hydrophobic residues at CDR3 positions 6 and 7 were enriched in conventional CD4+ T cells of CD3G-deficient patients. Regulatory T cells showed the strongest V-J pair restriction and V/J gene skewing among patient repertoires.

The PCR used 52 TRBV and 13 TRBJ primers. TCRdb's table, derived via immunoSEQ multiplex PCR, lists solely in-frame clones and lacks some. The sample records 20,000 to 25,000 clones, over 75% being singletons. V was clipped by 3 bases and J by 7 bases, with 18 bases between them. This CDR3 is 16 amino acids long. Per the germline V gene, CDR1 is MDHEN and CDR2 is SYDVKM. With respect to this clone: Its matching antigen is unknown.

Every patient with CD3G deficiency had evidence of autoimmunity. At testing, patients were 2 to 39 years old, with reduced naive and increased memory T-cell proportions. Sorting split CD4+ cells into CD25-high CD127-low Tregs and CD25-low CD127-high conventional T cells. The sample comprised conventional CD4+ T cells sorted from blood. The clonotype originates from a child between 5 and 17 years old with CD3G deficiency. The chain uses TRBV28 and TRBJ2-2; weak D call: TRBD1 (6 bases). This CDR3 is CASSFLPRGRGGELFF. CDR3 DNA: TGTGCCAGCAGTTTTCTCCCCAGGGGCAGGGGCGGGGAGCTGTTTTTT. Together with reference TRBV28 and TRBJ2-2, the CDR3 gives the full variable domain: DVKVTQSSRYLVKRTGEKVFLECVQDMDHENMFWYRQDPGLGLRLIYFSYDVKMKEKGDIPEGYSVSREKKERFSLILESASTNQTSMYLCASSFLPRGRGGELFFGEGSRLTVL.